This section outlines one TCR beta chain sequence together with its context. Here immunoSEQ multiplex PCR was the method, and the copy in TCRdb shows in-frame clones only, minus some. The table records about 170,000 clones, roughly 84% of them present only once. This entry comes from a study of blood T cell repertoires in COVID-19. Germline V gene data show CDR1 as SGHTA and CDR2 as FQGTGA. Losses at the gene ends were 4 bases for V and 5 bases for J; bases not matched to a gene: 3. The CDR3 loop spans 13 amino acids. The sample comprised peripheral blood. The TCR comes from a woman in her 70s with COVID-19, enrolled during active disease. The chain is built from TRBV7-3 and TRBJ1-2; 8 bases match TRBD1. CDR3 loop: CASSSTGGYGYTF. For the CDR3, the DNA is TGTGCCAGCAGCTCAACAGGGGGATATGGCTACACCTTC. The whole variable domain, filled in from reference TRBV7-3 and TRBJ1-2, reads GAGVSQTPSNKVTEKGKYVELRCDPISGHTALYWYRQSLGQGPEFLIYFQGTGAADDSGLPNDRFFAVRPEGSVSTLKIQRTERGDSAVYLCASSSTGGYGYTFGSGTRLTVV.